This is a list of T cell receptor beta chains from one sample in a study of cytomegalovirus exposure and HLA in healthy donors. Sequencing was performed with immunoSEQ multiplex PCR; in TCRdb, only in-frame clones are kept and a portion is missing. The sample includes 150,000 to 200,000 clones, about 80% of them seen just once. Sequencing was carried out using PBMCs. Every receptor here comes from a woman between 40 and 55 years old in good health and CMV-seronegative. CDR3s include the opening cysteine and the closing phenylalanine or tryptophan. A D gene is named only where the DNA matches it firmly. Size values are once, few and many counts, or a class for expanded clones, and some rows have none.

d_gene	v_gene	j_gene	abundance	CDR3nt	CDR3aa
TRBD1	TRBV7-3	TRBJ1-2	.	TGTGCCAGCAGCTGGCAGGGGGATCATGGCTACACCTTC	CASSWQGDHGYTF
TRBD1	TRBV4-3	TRBJ1-5	.	TGCGCCAGCAGTCTCGAGGGGACAGGTCGAAGCAATCAGCCCCAGCATTTT	CASSLEGTGRSNQPQHF
.	TRBV10-1	TRBJ1-2	.	TGCGCCAGCACGTCGGTCCGGGGAAACTATGGCTACACCTTC	CASTSVRGNYGYTF
TRBD2	TRBV19	TRBJ2-1	.	TGTGCCAGTCACAACGGGACTAGCTCCTACAATGAGCAGTTCTTC	CASHNGTSSYNEQFF
.	TRBV10-3	TRBJ2-7	.	TGTGCCACCTGGAGGGCCGGATTTCTCGAGCAGTACTTC	CATWRAGFLEQYF
TRBD1	TRBV5-1	TRBJ1-2	.	TGCGCCAGCAGCTTGGTTGCAGGGGGAAGGATAAGTGGCTACACCTTC	CASSLVAGGRISGYTF
.	TRBV5-5	TRBJ1-1	few	TGTGCCAGCAGCGCGTCAATCTTGAACACTGAAGCTTTCTTT	CASSASILNTEAFF
.	TRBV5-6	TRBJ2-3	once	TGTGCCAGCAGCGCCGCGGGACGGCTCACAGATACGCAGTATTTT	CASSAAGRLTDTQYF
.	TRBV4-3	TRBJ2-1	.	TGCGCCAGCAGCCAAGACTATCTACTAGTGAAGGAGCAGTTCTTC	CASSQDYLLVKEQFF
.	TRBV19	TRBJ2-7	.	TGTGCCAGTAGTGCTACGAGCTCCTACGAGCAGTACTTC	CASSATSSYEQYF
TRBD1	TRBV6-5	TRBJ1-3	.	TGTGCCACCGGAAAGGCAGGGGGCTCTGGAAACACCATATATTTT	CATGKAGGSGNTIYF
.	TRBV6-6	TRBJ2-1	.	TGTGCCAGCAGTTTCGGATTGGGCCTATCCTACAATGAGCAGTTCTTC	CASSFGLGLSYNEQFF
.	TRBV4-2	TRBJ2-3	.	TGTGCCAGCAGCCACCGAGCGGACGCCGGAGATACGCAGTATTTT	CASSHRADAGDTQYF
.	TRBV20-1	TRBJ1-2	.	TGCAGTGCTACAGGGGTTTCTGGCTACACCTTC	CSATGVSGYTF
.	TRBV19	TRBJ2-1	few	TGTGCCAGTAGTTCACAGGGAGATGAGCAGTTCTTC	CASSSQGDEQFF
.	TRBV4-2	TRBJ2-2	few	TGTGCCAGCAGCCAAGGGGGGGACTTGGAGCTGTTTTTT	CASSQGGDLELFF